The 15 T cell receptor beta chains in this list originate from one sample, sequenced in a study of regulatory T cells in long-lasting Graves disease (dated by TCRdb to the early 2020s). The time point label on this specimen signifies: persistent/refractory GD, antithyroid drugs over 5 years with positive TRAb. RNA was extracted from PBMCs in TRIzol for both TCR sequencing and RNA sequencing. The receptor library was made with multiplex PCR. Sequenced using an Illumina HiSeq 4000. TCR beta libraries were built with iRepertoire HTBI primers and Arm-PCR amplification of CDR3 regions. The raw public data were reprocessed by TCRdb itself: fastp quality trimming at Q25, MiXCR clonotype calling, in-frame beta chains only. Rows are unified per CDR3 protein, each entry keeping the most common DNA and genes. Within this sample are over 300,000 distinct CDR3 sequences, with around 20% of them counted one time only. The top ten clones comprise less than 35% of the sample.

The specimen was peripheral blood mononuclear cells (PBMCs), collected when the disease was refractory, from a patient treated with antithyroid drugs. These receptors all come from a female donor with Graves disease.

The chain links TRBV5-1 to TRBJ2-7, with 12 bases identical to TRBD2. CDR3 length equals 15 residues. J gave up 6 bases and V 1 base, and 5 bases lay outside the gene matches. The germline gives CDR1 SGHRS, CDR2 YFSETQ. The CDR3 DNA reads TGCGCCAGCAGCTTGTCTAGCGGGGGGGCTGCCGAGCAGTACTTC. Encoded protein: CASSLSSGGAAEQYF.

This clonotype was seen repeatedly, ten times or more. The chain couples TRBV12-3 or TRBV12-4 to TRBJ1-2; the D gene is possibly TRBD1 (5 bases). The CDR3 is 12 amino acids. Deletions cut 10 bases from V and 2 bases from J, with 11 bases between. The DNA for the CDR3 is TGTGCCACCGCAGGGAACAACTATGGCTACACCTTC. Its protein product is CATAGNNYGYTF.

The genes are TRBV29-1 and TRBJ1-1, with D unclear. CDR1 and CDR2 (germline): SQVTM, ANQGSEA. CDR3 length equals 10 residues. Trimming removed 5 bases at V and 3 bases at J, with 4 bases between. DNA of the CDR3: TGCAGCGTTAGGGACACTGAAGCTTTCTTT. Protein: CSVRDTEAFF.

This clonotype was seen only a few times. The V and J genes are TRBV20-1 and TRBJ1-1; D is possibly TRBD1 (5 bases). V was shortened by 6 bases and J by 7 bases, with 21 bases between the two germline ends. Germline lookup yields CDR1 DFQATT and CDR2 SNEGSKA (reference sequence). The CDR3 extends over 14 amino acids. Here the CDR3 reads CSAVGSPRGLEAFF. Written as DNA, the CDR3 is TGCAGTGCCGTTGGATCACCGAGGGGTCTTGAAGCTTTCTTT.

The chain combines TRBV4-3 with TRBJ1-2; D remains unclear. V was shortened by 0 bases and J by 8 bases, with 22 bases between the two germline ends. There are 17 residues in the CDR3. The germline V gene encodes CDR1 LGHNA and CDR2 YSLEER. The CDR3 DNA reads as TGCGCCAGCAGCCAAGATCACAACAAACTAGGGCTTCTAGGCTACACCTTC. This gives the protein CASSQDHNKLGLLGYTF.

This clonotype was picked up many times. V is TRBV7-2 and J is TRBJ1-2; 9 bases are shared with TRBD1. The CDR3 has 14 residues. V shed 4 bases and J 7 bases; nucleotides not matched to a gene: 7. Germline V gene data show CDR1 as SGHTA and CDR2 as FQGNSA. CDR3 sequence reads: CASSSTGTGLGYTF. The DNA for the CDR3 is TGTGCCAGCAGCTCGACCGGGACAGGGCTTGGCTACACCTTC. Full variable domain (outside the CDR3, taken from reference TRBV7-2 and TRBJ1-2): GAGVSQSPSNKVTEKGKDVELRCDPISGHTALYWYRQSLGQGLEFLIYFQGNSAPDKSGLPSDRFSAERTGGSVSTLTIQRTQQEDSAVYLCASSSTGTGLGYTFGSGTRLTVV.

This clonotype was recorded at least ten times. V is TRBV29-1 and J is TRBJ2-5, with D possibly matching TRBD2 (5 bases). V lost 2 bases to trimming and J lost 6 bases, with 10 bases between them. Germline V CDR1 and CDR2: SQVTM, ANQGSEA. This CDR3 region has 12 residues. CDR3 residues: CSVEPYGKTQYF. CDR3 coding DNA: TGCAGCGTTGAACCATACGGGAAGACCCAGTACTTC.

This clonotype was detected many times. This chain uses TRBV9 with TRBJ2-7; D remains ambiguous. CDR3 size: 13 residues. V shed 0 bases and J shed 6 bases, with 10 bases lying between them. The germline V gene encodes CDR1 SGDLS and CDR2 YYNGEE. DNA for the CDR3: TGTGCCAGCAGCGTAGCGAGTTACGGCGAGCAGTACTTC. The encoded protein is CASSVASYGEQYF.

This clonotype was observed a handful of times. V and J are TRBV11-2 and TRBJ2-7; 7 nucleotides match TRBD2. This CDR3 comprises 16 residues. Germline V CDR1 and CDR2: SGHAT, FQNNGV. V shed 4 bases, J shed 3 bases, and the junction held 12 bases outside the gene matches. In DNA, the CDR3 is TGTGCCAGCAGCTCCCACCCACGGGAGGCGGACTACGAGCAGTACTTC. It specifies CASSSHPREADYEQYF.

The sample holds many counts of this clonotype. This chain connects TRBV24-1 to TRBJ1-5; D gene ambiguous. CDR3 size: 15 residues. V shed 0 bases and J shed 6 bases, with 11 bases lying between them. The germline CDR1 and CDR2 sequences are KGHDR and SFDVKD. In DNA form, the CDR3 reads TGTGCCACCAGTGATTTGCAGGCGGGATTTCAGCCCCAGCATTTT. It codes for CATSDLQAGFQPQHF.

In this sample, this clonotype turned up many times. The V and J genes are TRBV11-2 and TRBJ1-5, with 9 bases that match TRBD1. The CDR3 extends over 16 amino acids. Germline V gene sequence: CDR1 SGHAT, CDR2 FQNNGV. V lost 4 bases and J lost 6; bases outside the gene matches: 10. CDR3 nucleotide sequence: TGTGCCAGCAGCTCTAGACAGGGGGAGACTCTTCAGCCCCAGCATTTT. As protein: CASSSRQGETLQPQHF.

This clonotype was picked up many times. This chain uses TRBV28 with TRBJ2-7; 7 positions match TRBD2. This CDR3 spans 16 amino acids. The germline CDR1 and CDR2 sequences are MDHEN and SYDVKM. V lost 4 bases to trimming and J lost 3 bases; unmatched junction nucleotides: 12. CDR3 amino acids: CASSYGLREYSYEQYF. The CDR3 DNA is TGTGCCAGCAGTTATGGTCTGCGGGAGTACAGCTACGAGCAGTACTTC. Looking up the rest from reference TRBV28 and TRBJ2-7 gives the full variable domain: DVKVTQSSRYLVKRTGEKVFLECVQDMDHENMFWYRQDPGLGLRLIYFSYDVKMKEKGDIPEGYSVSREKKERFSLILESASTNQTSMYLCASSYGLREYSYEQYFGPGTRLTVT.

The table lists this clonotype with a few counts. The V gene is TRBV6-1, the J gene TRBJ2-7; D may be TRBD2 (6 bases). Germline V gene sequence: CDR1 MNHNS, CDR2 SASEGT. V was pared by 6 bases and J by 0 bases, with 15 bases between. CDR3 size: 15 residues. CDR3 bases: TGTGCCAGCAGCACCGGGACTTTAAGCTCCTACGAGCAGTACTTC. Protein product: CASSTGTLSSYEQYF.

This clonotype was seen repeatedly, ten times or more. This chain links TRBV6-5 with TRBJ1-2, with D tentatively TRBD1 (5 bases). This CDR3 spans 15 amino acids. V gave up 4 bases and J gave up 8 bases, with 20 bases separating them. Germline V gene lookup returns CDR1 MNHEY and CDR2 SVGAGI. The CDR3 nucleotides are TGTGCCAGCAGTTCCCGGGACCCCCCTCCGGGAGGCTACACCTTC. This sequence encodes CASSSRDPPPGGYTF.

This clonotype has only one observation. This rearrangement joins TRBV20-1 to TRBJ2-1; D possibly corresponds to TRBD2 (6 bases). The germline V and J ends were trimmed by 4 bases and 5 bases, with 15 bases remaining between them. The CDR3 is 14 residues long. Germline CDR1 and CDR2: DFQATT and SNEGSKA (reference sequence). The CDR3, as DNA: TGCAGTGCTAACCACGGGACTGCCGACAATGAGCAGTTCTTC. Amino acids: CSANHGTADNEQFF.